The 32 T cell receptor beta chains below all came from one sample that was sequenced in a study of blood T cell repertoires in COVID-19. Only in-frame clones appear in the TCRdb table, and some are missing; sequencing was by immunoSEQ multiplex PCR. The data hold 170,000 or so clones, with 90% observed a single time. The sequencing input was peripheral blood. These receptor sequences come from a man aged 50 to 59 with acute or convalescent COVID-19.

The rearrangement joins TRBV24-1 to TRBJ2-2; D might be TRBD1 (7 bases). Germline V gives CDR1 KGHDR, CDR2 SFDVKD. CDR3 length: 16 amino acids. The V gene lost 4 bases and the J gene lost 4 bases, with 15 bases spanning the gap. CDR3 loop: CATSDPRGVSTGELFF. CDR3 DNA: TGTGCCACCAGTGACCCCAGGGGGGTTAGCACCGGGGAGCTGTTTTTT.

The chain employs TRBV29-1 and TRBJ2-7, with TRBD1 matching over 10 bases. This CDR3 contains 12 residues. J gave up 7 bases and V 6 bases, and 6 bases lay outside the gene matches. The germline gives CDR1 SQVTM, CDR2 ANQGSEA. This chain's CDR3 is CSVSGTGEEQYV. The CDR3 DNA follows: TGCAGCGTATCCGGGACAGGGGAGGAGCAGTACGTC.

The CDR3 DNA follows: TGTGCCAGCAGAGAAAGACAGGGCACTTTAGGGCTGTTTTTT. Amino acid sequence: CASRERQGTLGLFF. The chain links TRBV28 to TRBJ2-2, with 7 bases identical to TRBD1. CDR1 is MDHEN and CDR2 is SYDVKM in the germline V gene. The junction had 14 bases not matched to a gene; V was cut back by 6 bases and J by 13 bases. The CDR3 sequence is 14 residues long.

The genes are TRBV29-1 and TRBJ2-7; maybe TRBD2 (6 bases). V was pared by 4 bases and J by 9 bases, with 13 bases between. Germline loops: CDR1 SQVTM, CDR2 ANQGSEA. The CDR3 consists of 11 residues. CDR3: CSVGIGGRQYF. The CDR3 DNA sequence: TGCAGCGTTGGGATCGGGGGAAGGCAGTACTTC.

The genes are TRBV9 and TRBJ2-3, with a weak D call TRBD2 (6 bases). The CDR3 spans 14 residues. V was cut by 6 bases and J by 2 bases, with 13 bases left in between. Germline-derived CDR1 and CDR2 are SGDLS and YYNGEE. The CDR3 DNA is TGTGCCAGCACCCCGGGGGTCGTCACAGATACGCAGTATTTT. Protein product: CASTPGVVTDTQYF.

The J gene is TRBJ2-5, the V gene TRBV7-3, with 7 bases that match TRBD2. CDR3 length equals 15 residues. CDR1 and CDR2 (germline): SGHTA, FQGTGA. The V gene end was trimmed by 2 bases and the J gene end by 1 base; junction bases not matched to a gene: 4. The CDR3, as DNA: TGTGCCAGCAGCTTAGGCGGGGGAGGCCAAGAGACCCAGTACTTC. This codes for CASSLGGGGQETQYF.

The chain couples TRBV5-4 to TRBJ2-7; TRBD1 matches at 7 bases. The V segment lost 5 bases and the J segment 0 bases; nucleotides outside the gene matches: 2. Germline V CDR1 and CDR2: SGHNT, YYREEE (reference sequence). The CDR3 sequence is 13 residues long. The CDR3 DNA reads TGTGCCAGCAGACGGGACAGCTCCTACGAGCAGTACTTC. This encodes CASRRDSSYEQYF.

This rearrangement joins TRBV6-1 to TRBJ1-5; 7 bases match TRBD1. This CDR3 spans 14 amino acids. Germline V gene data show CDR1 as MNHNS and CDR2 as SASEGT. With 3 bases clipped from V and 7 bases from J, the junction kept 6 bases outside the gene matches. The CDR3 coding sequence is TGTGCCAGCAGTGAGATAGGGGGCGGGCAGCCCCAGCATTTT. This sequence encodes CASSEIGGGQPQHF.

V and J are TRBV5-1 and TRBJ2-7; TRBD2 aligns across 9 bases. The CDR3 is 16 amino acids. V dropped 0 bases and J dropped 4; count of bases not matched to a gene: 8. In germline, CDR1 is SGHRS, CDR2 YFSETQ. CDR3 nucleotide sequence: TGCGCCAGCAGCTTGGAATGGGGACTAGCTCCTTACGAGCAGTACTTC. It translates to CASSLEWGLAPYEQYF.

The V call is TRBV3-1 (or the pseudogene TRBV3-2), the J call TRBJ2-3; 8 nucleotides align to TRBD2. The CDR3 is 14 amino acids. Germline V gene lookup returns CDR1 LGHDT and CDR2 YNNKEL (reference sequence). V trimming: 4 bases; J trimming: 2 bases; junction bases outside the gene matches: 2. The CDR3 region has the DNA TGTGCCAGCAGCCTGGGACTAGACACAGATACGCAGTATTTT. The encoded protein is CASSLGLDTDTQYF.

The chain has TRBV5-8 and TRBJ2-3, with a possible D match to TRBD2 (6 bases). CDR1 is SGHTS, CDR2 YDEGEE, per germline. The CDR3 covers 15 residues. V was cut by 1 base and J by 1 base, with 10 bases left in between. The CDR3, as DNA: TGTGCCAGCAGCTTGCGGAGGGGTGGCACAGATACGCAGTATTTT. It yields the protein CASSLRRGGTDTQYF.

This clone appeared once. The V call is TRBV15, the J call TRBJ1-5; the D is unclear. V lost 0 bases and J lost 9, with 9 bases in between. The CDR3 sequence is 13 residues long. Germline V gives CDR1 LNHNV, CDR2 YYDKDF (reference sequence). CDR3 DNA sequence: TGTGCCACCAGCAGAGATAAGAGCTTGCCCCAGCATTTT. It yields the protein CATSRDKSLPQHF.

The V gene is TRBV5-4, the J gene TRBJ1-4; D remains ambiguous. V lost 4 bases and J 0 bases, leaving 4 bases between the germline ends. The CDR3 has 13 amino acids. Per germline, CDR1 SGHNT and CDR2 YYREEE (reference sequence). The CDR3 nucleotides are TGTGCCAGCAGCATCGCAACTAATGAAAAACTGTTTTTT. Translated, it gives CASSIATNEKLFF.

The CDR3 here is CASSLGGLETQYF. The CDR3 DNA sequence: TGTGCCAGCAGCTTAGGCGGGTTGGAGACCCAGTACTTC. The chain employs TRBV7-9 and TRBJ2-5; the D gene is possibly TRBD2 (5 bases). V dropped 1 base and J dropped 5 bases, with 8 bases sitting between them. This CDR3 is built from 13 residues. Germline V gene lookup returns CDR1 SEHNR and CDR2 FQNEAQ (reference sequence).

The V call is TRBV19, the J call TRBJ1-5, with 10 bases fitting TRBD1. Trimming cost V 5 bases and J 4 bases; bases outside gene matches: 8. Germline V gene sequence: CDR1 LNHDA, CDR2 SQIVND (reference sequence). The length of the CDR3 is 16 residues. CDR3 sequence reads: CASSQRTGGWNQPQHF. The CDR3 DNA sequence: TGTGCCAGTAGTCAGCGGACAGGGGGGTGGAATCAGCCCCAGCATTTT. The whole variable domain, filled in from reference TRBV19 and TRBJ1-5, reads DGGITQSPKYLFRKEGQNVTLSCEQNLNHDAMYWYRQDPGQGLRLIYYSQIVNDFQKGDIAEGYSVSREKKESFPLTVTSAQKNPTAFYLCASSQRTGGWNQPQHFGDGTRLSIL.

The genes are TRBV18 and TRBJ2-5; a possible D gene is TRBD1 (5 bases). CDR1 and CDR2 (germline): KGHSH, LQKENI. The V gene lost 4 bases and the J gene lost 1 base, with 7 bases spanning the gap. This CDR3 spans 13 amino acids. In nucleotides, the CDR3 is TGTGCCAGCTCACAGGGGTCCCAAGAGACCCAGTACTTC. Protein sequence: CASSQGSQETQYF.

J is TRBJ1-2 and V is TRBV25-1; unclear D gene. V lost 2 bases and J 5 bases, leaving 6 bases between the germline ends. This CDR3 region has 12 residues. Per the germline V gene, CDR1 is MGHDK and CDR2 is SYGVNS. CDR3 DNA sequence: TGTGCCAGCAGTGAACAGGCGTATGGCTACACCTTC. Protein sequence: CASSEQAYGYTF.

The rearrangement uses TRBV5-4 and TRBJ2-2; D is unresolved. The CDR3 has 14 amino acids. The germline V and J ends were trimmed by 5 bases and 1 base, with 9 bases remaining between them. Germline loops: CDR1 SGHNT, CDR2 YYREEE (reference sequence). CDR3 amino acids: CASSNQENTGELFF. CDR3 coding DNA: TGTGCCAGCAGTAACCAGGAGAACACCGGGGAGCTGTTTTTT.

V is TRBV3-1 (or the pseudogene TRBV3-2) and J is TRBJ2-5; the D gene is possibly TRBD2 (5 bases). The CDR3 is 16 residues long. The germline V gene encodes CDR1 LGHDT and CDR2 YNNKEL (reference sequence). V lost 2 bases, J lost 4 bases, and 17 bases lay in between. As DNA, the CDR3 is TGTGCCAGCAGCCAATTCTTATCGGGGAAAGGAGAGACCCAGTACTTC. The encoded protein is CASSQFLSGKGETQYF.

The rearrangement links TRBV28 to TRBJ2-5; weak D call: TRBD1 (6 bases). Per germline, CDR1 MDHEN and CDR2 SYDVKM. The CDR3 totals 14 residues. Trimming left V 6 bases short and J 0 bases short, with 11 bases between. The CDR3 is CASSTTGYQETQYF. The CDR3 DNA is TGTGCCAGCAGCACGACAGGCTACCAAGAGACCCAGTACTTC.

This sequence joins TRBV19 and TRBJ1-1; a possible D gene is TRBD1 (5 bases). Trimming pared 4 bases from V and 4 bases from J, leaving 19 bases between. The germline V gene has CDR1 LNHDA and CDR2 SQIVND (reference sequence). The CDR3 contains 16 residues. This CDR3 is CASSSPPGGTSTEAFF. Here the CDR3 DNA reads TGTGCCAGTAGTAGCCCCCCGGGGGGTACGAGCACTGAAGCTTTCTTT.

The chain couples TRBV5-1 to TRBJ2-1; D unclear. Trimming left V 2 bases short and J 0 bases short, with 9 bases between. The length of the CDR3 is 15 residues. CDR1 SGHRS and CDR2 YFSETQ come from the germline V gene. The CDR3 reads CASSFTASSYNEQFF. The CDR3 region has the DNA TGCGCCAGCAGCTTTACAGCAAGCTCCTACAATGAGCAGTTCTTC.

The chain carries TRBV7-8 and TRBJ1-1; the D gene is possibly TRBD1 (6 bases). The CDR3 has 13 residues. Trimming took off 6 bases at V and 1 base at J, with 9 bases between the two ends. CDR1 is SGHVS, CDR2 FQNEAQ, per germline. The CDR3 DNA is TGTGCCAGCAGAATGACAGGGAACACTGAAGCTTTCTTT. The encoded protein is CASRMTGNTEAFF.

The chain links TRBV30 to TRBJ1-6; 9 nucleotides align to TRBD1. The CDR3 covers 14 residues. The germline V gene has CDR1 GTSNPN and CDR2 SVGIG (reference sequence). The V segment lost 2 bases and the J segment 11 bases; nucleotides outside the gene matches: 7. The CDR3 loop is CAWSPGQGSPPLHF. CDR3 nucleotide sequence: TGTGCCTGGAGTCCGGGACAGGGAAGTCCACCCCTCCACTTT.

The chain employs TRBV28 and TRBJ2-2; TRBD1 matches at 8 bases. CDR3 length equals 15 residues. J gave up 6 bases and V 8 bases, and 11 bases lay outside the gene matches. Germline assignment: CDR1 MDHEN and CDR2 SYDVKM. The CDR3 DNA follows: TGTGCCAGCCGACCCATAAGGACAGGGCCCGGGGAGCTGTTTTTT. It codes for CASRPIRTGPGELFF.

CDR3 DNA sequence: TGTGCCAGCATTGCAGGGGGCCCGTTTTCACCCCTCCACTTT. Protein sequence: CASIAGGPFSPLHF. V gene TRBV28 combines with J gene TRBJ1-6; TRBD1 matches 8 bases. The germline gives CDR1 MDHEN, CDR2 SYDVKM. Germline trimming cut 7 bases from V and 9 bases from J; bases unmatched to any gene: 8. CDR3 length equals 14 residues.

The J gene is TRBJ2-5, the V gene TRBV10-3; the match to TRBD1 covers 8 bases. This CDR3 is 15 amino acids long. Germline loops: CDR1 ENHRY, CDR2 SYGVKD. Trimming removed 2 bases from V and 3 bases from J; junction bases left unmatched: 5. The DNA of the CDR3 is TGTGCCATCAGTGAGGCCGGACAGGGAGAAGAGACCCAGTACTTC. Translating gives CAISEAGQGEETQYF.

The genes are TRBV6-5 and TRBJ1-2; D is perhaps TRBD1 (5 bases). V was pared by 6 bases and J by 5 bases, with 16 bases between. The CDR3 runs to 14 residues. Germline CDR1 is MNHEY and CDR2 is SVGAGI. The DNA of the CDR3 is TGTGCCAGCAGCCAAGGTGCAGGGAGGTATGGCTACACCTTC. Residues: CASSQGAGRYGYTF.

CDR3 residues: CAITASGGGAGELFF. The CDR3 DNA reads TGTGCCATCACCGCTAGCGGGGGAGGGGCCGGGGAGCTGTTTTTT. The chain is built from TRBV10-3 and TRBJ2-2; 10 bases are shared with TRBD2. Germline V CDR1 and CDR2: ENHRY, SYGVKD. Losses at the gene ends were 7 bases for V and 6 bases for J; bases not matched to a gene: 8. This CDR3 contains 15 residues.

A few counts support this clone. The chain employs TRBV4-2 and TRBJ2-5, with a weak D call TRBD2 (5 bases). The germline V and J ends were trimmed by 1 base and 1 base, with 13 bases remaining between them. Per germline, CDR1 LGHNA and CDR2 YNFKEQ. The CDR3 consists of 16 residues. The CDR3 region has the DNA TGTGCCAGCAGCCAAGGGAGCGGTAGGGTCCAAGAGACCCAGTACTTC. This gives the protein CASSQGSGRVQETQYF.

This rearrangement joins TRBV5-4 to TRBJ1-2; 10 bases are shared with TRBD1. The V gene's germline CDR1 is SGHNT and CDR2 YYREEE (reference sequence). Germline trimming cut 4 bases from V and 2 bases from J; bases unmatched to any gene: 5. The CDR3 runs to 15 residues. CDR3 in DNA: TGTGCCAGCAGCCCTGGGACAGGGGTGAACTATGGCTACACCTTC. Residues: CASSPGTGVNYGYTF.

The chain couples TRBV29-1 to TRBJ2-7; 10 nucleotides match TRBD1. This CDR3 is built from 13 residues. Trimming cost V 5 bases and J 9 bases; bases outside gene matches: 10. Germline V lookup: CDR1 SQVTM, CDR2 ANQGSEA. CDR3 amino acids: CSVTPGQGFGQYF. CDR3 DNA sequence: TGCAGCGTTACTCCGGGACAGGGGTTTGGGCAGTACTTC.